The clone carrying this TCR beta chain was recorded a few times. The data are from a study of cytomegalovirus exposure and HLA in healthy donors. Trimming took off 4 bases at V and 0 bases at J, with 11 bases between the two ends. Germline V gene sequence: CDR1 SGHDT, CDR2 YYEEEE. The CDR3 length is 14 residues. Measured with immunoSEQ multiplex PCR; TCRdb has only the in-frame clones, and not every one. The table has around 150,000 clones, less than 95% seen once. This clonotype was sampled from a woman aged 18-29 years in good health and CMV-seropositive. Sequenced material: PBMCs. V and J are TRBV5-6 and TRBJ2-7; a possible D gene is TRBD1 (6 bases). The DNA for the CDR3 is TGTGCCAGCAGCACCGGACAGCTCTCCTACGAGCAGTACTTC. Its protein product is CASSTGQLSYEQYF.